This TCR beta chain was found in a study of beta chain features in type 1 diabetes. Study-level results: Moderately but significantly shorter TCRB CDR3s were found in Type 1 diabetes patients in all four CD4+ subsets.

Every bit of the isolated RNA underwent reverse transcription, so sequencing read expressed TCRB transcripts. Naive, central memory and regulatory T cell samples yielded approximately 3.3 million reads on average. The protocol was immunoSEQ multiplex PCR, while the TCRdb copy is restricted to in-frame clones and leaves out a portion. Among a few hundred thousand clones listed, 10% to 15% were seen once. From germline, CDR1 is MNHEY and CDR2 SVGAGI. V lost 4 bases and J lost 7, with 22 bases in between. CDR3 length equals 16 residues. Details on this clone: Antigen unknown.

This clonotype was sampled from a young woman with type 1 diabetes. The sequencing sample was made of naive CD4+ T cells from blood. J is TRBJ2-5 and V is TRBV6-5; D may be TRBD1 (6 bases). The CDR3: CASSSNPGQPGTTQYF. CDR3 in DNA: TGTGCCAGCAGTTCTAACCCTGGACAGCCTGGCACGACCCAGTACTTC.